This TCR beta chain was retrieved from a study of blood T cell repertoires in COVID-19. TCRdb keeps only in-frame clones here, not all; method: immunoSEQ multiplex PCR. The sample consists of about 270,000 clones, about 85% of them appearing once. The germline V gene encodes CDR1 LGHNA and CDR2 YNFKEQ. CDR3 length: 14 residues. The V end was cut by 6 bases, the J end by 2 bases, with 12 bases between. This chain links TRBV4-2 with TRBJ2-3; possible D gene TRBD2, 5 bases. Sequences were obtained from peripheral blood. This TCR came from a woman in her forties or fifties with active or convalescent COVID-19. CDR3 residues: CASREAGNTDTQYF. The CDR3 nucleotides are TGTGCCAGCAGGGAGGCCGGGAACACAGATACGCAGTATTTT.